A selection of T cell receptor beta chains follows, all from one sample in a study of blood T cell repertoires in COVID-19. TCRdb's table, derived via immunoSEQ multiplex PCR, lists solely in-frame clones and lacks some. The repertoire holds around 220,000 clones, with roughly 87% as singletons. The material sequenced was PBMCs or T cells enriched from blood (not recorded which). The receptors come from a woman aged 30 to 39 with acute COVID-19. Each CDR3 is given with its conserved first and last residue. D genes are given only for firm matches. Not every row has a clone size; where given, it reads once, few, many or a size class.

clone size	J gene	D gene	V gene	CDR3 length	CDR3 DNA	CDR3 protein
-	TRBJ2-1	-	TRBV28	15	TGTGCCAGCAGTGGCCGGGGGATCCTCTACAATGAGCAGTTCTTC	CASSGRGILYNEQFF
-	TRBJ1-1	TRBD1	TRBV6-5	14	TGTGCCAGCAGTTACGTGCAGGGGGCAGGGGAAGCTTTCTTT	CASSYVQGAGEAFF
few	TRBJ1-4	TRBD1	TRBV6-5	15	TGTGCCAGCAGTTCAGGACAGGGGGGAGGTGAAAAACTGTTTTTT	CASSSGQGGGEKLFF
-	TRBJ1-5	-	TRBV15	14	TGTGCCACCAGCAGGACAGATAGCAATCAGCCCCAGCATTTT	CATSRTDSNQPQHF
-	TRBJ2-3	-	TRBV28	12	TGTGCCAGCAGTTCCCTCCCAGATACGCAGTATTTT	CASSSLPDTQYF
-	TRBJ1-5	-	TRBV2	13	TGTGCCAGCAGTGACTCCGGGAGGCAGCCCCAGCATTTT	CASSDSGRQPQHF
-	TRBJ1-5	-	TRBV2	12	TGTGCCAGCAGGGAGGGCATGGGGCCCCAGCATTTT	CASREGMGPQHF
-	TRBJ1-4	TRBD1	TRBV10-2	13	TGCGCCAGCACGGACAGGGGTTATGAAAAACTGTTTTTT	CASTDRGYEKLFF
-	TRBJ1-1	-	TRBV5-4	15	TGTGCCAGCAGTTCCCCCGGTCCTCTGAACACTGAAGCTTTCTTT	CASSSPGPLNTEAFF
once	TRBJ1-2	TRBD1	TRBV7-9	16	TGTGCCAGCAGCAACCGTACACAGGGGGCGTATAATGGCTACACCTTC	CASSNRTQGAYNGYTF
-	TRBJ1-4	-	TRBV3-1/TRBV3-2	17	TGTGCCAGCAGCCAAGAATATGACAGCACAACTAATGAAAAACTGTTTTTT	CASSQEYDSTTNEKLFF
once	TRBJ2-4	-	TRBV27	14	TGTGCCAGTAGGACTGTCCTAGCCAAAAACATTCAGTACTTC	CASRTVLAKNIQYF
-	TRBJ1-5	TRBD1	TRBV6-5	14	TGTGCCAGCAGCCCCCCCGGACAGGGTAGGCCCCAGCATTTT	CASSPPGQGRPQHF
-	TRBJ1-1	-	TRBV7-3	14	TGTGCCAGCAGCTTAAACCCCCTAAACACTGAAGCTTTCTTT	CASSLNPLNTEAFF
-	TRBJ1-1	-	TRBV13	13	TGTGCCAGCAGCTTAACAGAAAACACTGAAGCTTTCTTT	CASSLTENTEAFF
-	TRBJ1-2	-	TRBV4-1	15	TGCGCCAGCAGCCAAGTTGGCAGGAATAACTATGGCTACACCTTC	CASSQVGRNNYGYTF
-	TRBJ2-1	-	TRBV25-1	13	TGTGCCAGCTCCCGCGGAGGGTACAATGAGCAGTTCTTC	CASSRGGYNEQFF
-	TRBJ1-3	-	TRBV28	16	TGTGCCAGCAGTTTCCTCCGAGGGGGCTCTGGAAACACCATATATTTT	CASSFLRGGSGNTIYF
once	TRBJ2-3	TRBD1	TRBV10-3	15	TGTGCCATCAGTCCAATGACAGGGGGCACAGATACGCAGTATTTT	CAISPMTGGTDTQYF
-	TRBJ2-7	-	TRBV30	14	TGTGCCTGGAGTGCGGGTAGGGGCGTGCACGAGCAGTACTTC	CAWSAGRGVHEQYF
-	TRBJ1-2	-	TRBV28	13	TGTGCCAGCAGCCTACGGGCTAACTATGGCTACACCTTC	CASSLRANYGYTF
-	TRBJ1-2	-	TRBV11-2	14	TGTGCCATCCAGGGGCCGGGACAAATCTATGGCTACACCTTC	CAIQGPGQIYGYTF
-	TRBJ2-7	TRBD2	TRBV20-1	14	TGCAGTGCTAGTTTCGCGGGAGGGCCGGGGGAGCAGTACTTC	CSASFAGGPGEQYF
-	TRBJ1-1	-	TRBV4-1	14	TGCGCCAGCCGGGGGACGGCCTTGAGCACTGAAGCTTTCTTT	CASRGTALSTEAFF
-	TRBJ2-5	TRBD2	TRBV7-7	15	TGTGCTAGCACCCGACTAGCGGGAATTTCAGAGACCCAGTACTTC	CASTRLAGISETQYF
-	TRBJ2-2	-	TRBV21-1	15	TGTGCCAGCAGCGCGGGACAGCGGAACACCGGGGAGCTGTTTTTT	CASSAGQRNTGELFF
-	TRBJ1-2	-	TRBV19	15	TGTGCCAGTACCCCGTCAAGGAAGGACTTCTATGGCTACACCTTC	CASTPSRKDFYGYTF
-	TRBJ1-1	TRBD1	TRBV19	15	TGTGCCAGTAGTATCACCGGGACAGGGATCACTGAAGCTTTCTTT	CASSITGTGITEAFF
-	TRBJ2-1	TRBD2	TRBV7-9	17	TGTGCCAGCAGCCCGGCGTCCCGGCGGGGGGTCGTCAATGAGCAGTTCTTC	CASSPASRRGVVNEQFF
-	TRBJ1-2	-	TRBV15	16	TGTGCCACCAGCAGAGCGAGTCCCCCACGGGACTATGGCTACACCTTC	CATSRASPPRDYGYTF
-	TRBJ2-3	TRBD2	TRBV7-3	14	TGTGCCAGCAGCTTAAGGGAGGGCAGAGATACGCAGTATTTT	CASSLREGRDTQYF
-	TRBJ2-3	-	TRBV6-5	15	TGTGCCAGCACCCTGACGTGGAGGAGACCAGATACGCAGTATTTT	CASTLTWRRPDTQYF
once	TRBJ1-2	-	TRBV4-1	14	TGCGCCAGCAGCCAAGATCTGGGGGCCCCTGGCTACACCTTC	CASSQDLGAPGYTF
-	TRBJ2-1	-	TRBV7-9	17	TGTGCCAGCAGCTTAGCGATCAGGGGATACTCCTACAATGAGCAGTTCTTC	CASSLAIRGYSYNEQFF
-	TRBJ1-1	-	TRBV28	16	TGTGCCAGCAGTTTACCGGGATTGCTGGGGAACACTGAAGCTTTCTTT	CASSLPGLLGNTEAFF
-	TRBJ1-1	-	TRBV12-3/TRBV12-4	11	TGTGCCAGCCGGGGGGGCAGGGAAGCTTTCTTT	CASRGGREAFF
-	TRBJ2-1	-	TRBV11-2	15	TGTGCCAGCAGGCGAATCCGGAGGTTTAACAATGAGCAGTTCTTC	CASRRIRRFNNEQFF
-	TRBJ1-1	-	TRBV9	13	TGTGCCAGCAGCCGGGGACAGAACACTGAAGCTTTCTTT	CASSRGQNTEAFF
-	TRBJ1-1	-	TRBV5-6	16	TGTGCCAGCAGTTTAGTACCAGGGAGGGTAGGGTCTGAAGCTTTCTTT	CASSLVPGRVGSEAFF
once	TRBJ2-1	-	TRBV3-1/TRBV3-2	13	TGTGCCAGCAGCCAAGAGGGGGAGGCTGAGCAGTTCTTC	CASSQEGEAEQFF
-	TRBJ2-7	TRBD1	TRBV11-1	15	TGTGCCAGCAGCCCGACAGGGGGAAGCTCCTACGAGCAGTACTTC	CASSPTGGSSYEQYF
-	TRBJ1-5	-	TRBV7-8	16	TGTGCCAGCAGCTTAGCGTGGGCAGGTCCGGGGAGTCCCCAGCATTTT	CASSLAWAGPGSPQHF
-	TRBJ2-1	-	TRBV4-1	16	TGCGCCAGCAGCCAAGCCTTGGGGGGCTCCTACAATGAGCAGTTCTTC	CASSQALGGSYNEQFF
-	TRBJ1-1	-	TRBV7-9	12	TGTGCCAGCAGCGCTATGAACACTGAAGCTTTCTTT	CASSAMNTEAFF
once	TRBJ2-1	TRBD1	TRBV5-4	14	TGTGCCAGCAGCCCGTGGACAGGGGGCTATGAGCAGTTCTTC	CASSPWTGGYEQFF
-	TRBJ1-5	-	TRBV27	14	TGTGCCAGCAGTTTAGAGAGGTCGGGTCAGCCCCAGCATTTT	CASSLERSGQPQHF